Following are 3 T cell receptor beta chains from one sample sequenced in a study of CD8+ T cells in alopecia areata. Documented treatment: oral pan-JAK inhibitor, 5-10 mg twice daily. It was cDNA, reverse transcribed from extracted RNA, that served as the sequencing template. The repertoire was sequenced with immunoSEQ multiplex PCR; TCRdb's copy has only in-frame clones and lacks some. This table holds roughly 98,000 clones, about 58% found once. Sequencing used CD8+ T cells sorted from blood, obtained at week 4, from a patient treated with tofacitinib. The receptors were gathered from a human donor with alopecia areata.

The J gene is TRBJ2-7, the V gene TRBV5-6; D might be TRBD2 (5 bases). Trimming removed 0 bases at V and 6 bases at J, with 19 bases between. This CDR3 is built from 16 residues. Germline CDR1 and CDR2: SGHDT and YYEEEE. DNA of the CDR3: TGTGCCAGCAGCTTGGTCCCCCAGGCACGGGGTTCCGAGCAGTACTTC. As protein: CASSLVPQARGSEQYF.

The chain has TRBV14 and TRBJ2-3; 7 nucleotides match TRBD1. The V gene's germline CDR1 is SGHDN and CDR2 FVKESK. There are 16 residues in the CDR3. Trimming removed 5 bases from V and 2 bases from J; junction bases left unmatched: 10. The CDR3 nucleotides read TGTGCCAGCAGCGATCGTGGGGGACAGAACACAGATACGCAGTATTTT. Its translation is CASSDRGGQNTDTQYF.

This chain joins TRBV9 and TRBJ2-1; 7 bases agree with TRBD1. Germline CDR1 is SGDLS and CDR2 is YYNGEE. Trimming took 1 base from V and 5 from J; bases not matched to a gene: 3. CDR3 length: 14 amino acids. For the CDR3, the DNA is TGTGCCAGCAGCGTATGGGACAGAAACAATGAGCAGTTCTTC. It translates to CASSVWDRNNEQFF.